Below are 5 T cell receptor beta chains sequenced from a single sample in a study of blood T cell repertoires in COVID-19. Repertoires were generated with immunoSEQ multiplex PCR, while TCRdb's copy carries only in-frame clones and drops some. The repertoire holds around 220,000 clones, with roughly 90% as singletons. Sequencing used PBMCs or T cells enriched from blood (not recorded which). Receptors were obtained from a man in his thirties or forties who had been exposed to COVID-19.

The chain carries TRBV27 and TRBJ1-5; D is possibly TRBD1 (6 bases). Germline loops: CDR1 MNHEY, CDR2 SMNVEV (reference sequence). The CDR3 is 14 amino acids. V was clipped by 3 bases and J by 3 bases, with 9 bases between them. CDR3 loop: CASSLDSYNQPQHF. Here the CDR3 DNA reads TGTGCCAGCAGTTTGGACAGTTACAATCAGCCCCAGCATTTT.

The chain is built from TRBV11-2 and TRBJ2-5, with D possibly TRBD2 on 5 matching bases. The germline V and J ends were trimmed by 5 bases and 1 base, with 11 bases remaining between them. This CDR3 spans 14 amino acids. Germline values: CDR1 SGHAT, CDR2 FQNNGV. The CDR3 here is CASSRDYVQETQYF. The CDR3 nucleotides are TGTGCCAGCAGCCGAGACTACGTCCAAGAGACCCAGTACTTC.

This rearrangement joins TRBV7-9 to TRBJ1-1, with D possibly matching TRBD1 (5 bases). The germline V gene has CDR1 SEHNR and CDR2 FQNEAQ (reference sequence). There are 18 residues in the CDR3. V was clipped by 6 bases and J by 1 base, with 24 bases between them. CDR3 in amino acids: CASSSQPIGQPRNTEAFF. In DNA, the CDR3 is TGTGCCAGCAGTTCCCAACCAATCGGACAACCTAGGAACACTGAAGCTTTCTTT.

The chain links TRBV7-2 to TRBJ2-5, with a weak D call TRBD1 (6 bases). Trimming left V 5 bases short and J 2 bases short, with 12 bases between. Germline V CDR1 and CDR2: SGHTA, FQGNSA. This CDR3 is 14 amino acids long. CDR3 in DNA: TGTGCCAGCAGCGGACAGCTAATACAAGAGACCCAGTACTTC. It encodes CASSGQLIQETQYF.

This chain links TRBV7-8 with TRBJ2-7, with unresolved D. Trimming stripped 0 bases from V and 3 bases from J, with 6 bases between. From germline, CDR1 is SGHVS and CDR2 FQNEAQ. This CDR3 region has 13 residues. The CDR3 spells CASSLAADYEQYF. The CDR3 DNA reads TGTGCCAGCAGCTTAGCGGCAGACTACGAGCAGTACTTC.